This T cell receptor (beta chain) was sequenced in a study of blood T cells in healthy people across ages. Notes on the study in general: Possibly confounding the expanded clonotype changes was the fact that donor CMV status was unknown.

Donation came from healthy Caucasian individuals in Russia who were aged about 6 to 100. To note about this clonotype: The target antigen is unknown.

A sample-barcoded 5' primer and a J-beta primer mix were used in a second PCR of roughly 6 to 12 cycles. TCRdb reprocessed the 5' RACE reads with MiXCR, giving one entry per CDR3 protein. The table lists around 500,000 distinct CDR3 sequences, 40% to 55% of them singletons. The specimen was blood. The receptor's source is a man aged 80 or over in good health.

CDR3 amino acids: CASSLTQTGAETQYF. In nucleotides, the CDR3 is TGTGCCAGCAGCTTAACCCAGACAGGGGCAGAGACCCAGTACTTC. The V gene is TRBV7-9, the J gene TRBJ2-5; 8 nucleotides line up with TRBD1. Trimming cost V 2 bases and J 4 bases; bases outside gene matches: 6. Germline-derived CDR1 and CDR2 are SEHNR and FQNEAQ (reference sequence). The CDR3 runs to 15 residues. The full variable domain, its missing parts supplied by reference TRBV7-9 and TRBJ2-5, is DTGVSQNPRHKITKRGQNVTFRCDPISEHNRLYWYRQTLGQGPEFLTYFQNEAQLEKSRLLSDRFSAERPKGSFSTLEIQRTEQGDSAMYLCASSLTQTGAETQYFGPGTRLLVL.